Listed below are T cell receptor beta chains from one sample, sequenced in a study of regulatory T cells in long-lasting Graves disease. Via MiXCR, TCRdb re-called the multiplex PCR reads, giving one row per CDR3 protein. The data show about half a million distinct CDR3 sequences, with more than 10% seen just once and around 10% held by the top ten. This sample also appeared in a second study, on T cells in Graves' hyperthyroidism and ophthalmopathy.

The sample in question was peripheral blood mononuclear cells (PBMCs), obtained at new diagnosis, from a patient treated with antithyroid drugs. These receptors were collected from a woman aged 25 to 39 with Graves disease. CDR3s include the opening cysteine and the closing phenylalanine or tryptophan. Each record gives: V gene, clone size, J gene, D gene, CDR3 DNA, CDR3 protein. A D gene is named only where the DNA matches it firmly. Expanded clones are given a class, and other clones once, few, many or no size at all.

V: TRBV7-3; size: NA; J: TRBJ2-2; D: TRBD1; DNA: TGTGCCAGCAGCCCGGACAGGGGGTCCGGGGAGCTGTTTTTT; CDR3: CASSPDRGSGELFF
V: TRBV2; size: many; J: TRBJ2-7; D: TRBD1; DNA: TGTGCCAGCAAGACAGGGGCCAGGTACGAGCAGTACTTC; CDR3: CASKTGARYEQYF
V: TRBV20-1; size: few; J: TRBJ2-7; D: TRBD1; DNA: TGCAGTGCTACGATCAGGGGACAGTCCTACGAGCAGTACTTC; CDR3: CSATIRGQSYEQYF
V: TRBV27; size: many; J: TRBJ1-2; D: NA; DNA: TGTGCCAGCAGTTTCCCTCGCGGCTATGGCTACACCTTC; CDR3: CASSFPRGYGYTF
V: TRBV18; size: many; J: TRBJ1-1; D: NA; DNA: TGTGCCAGCTCACAAGGGATCGGTGTGAACACTGAAGCTTTCTTT; CDR3: CASSQGIGVNTEAFF
V: TRBV15; size: many; J: TRBJ1-5; D: NA; DNA: TGTGCCACCAGCAGAGATAGGATCGGAGGGGGAAGCAATCAGCCCCAGCATTTT; CDR3: CATSRDRIGGGSNQPQHF
V: TRBV5-6; size: few; J: TRBJ1-2; D: NA; DNA: TGTGCCAGCAGCTATAATCGGGTGGATGGCTACACCTTC; CDR3: CASSYNRVDGYTF
V: TRBV6-1; size: many; J: TRBJ2-7; D: NA; DNA: TGTGCCAGCAGTGAATTTGGTAGGGTCTACGAGCAGTACTTC; CDR3: CASSEFGRVYEQYF
V: TRBV28; size: many; J: TRBJ2-4; D: NA; DNA: TGTGTCTCTACGGCCAAAAACATTCAGTACTTC; CDR3: CVSTAKNIQYF
V: TRBV12-3/TRBV12-4; size: few; J: TRBJ1-1; D: NA; DNA: TGTGCCAGCATATTGGGAAAGAACACTGAAGCTTTCTTT; CDR3: CASILGKNTEAFF
V: TRBV14; size: few; J: TRBJ1-2; D: TRBD1; DNA: TGTGCCAGCAGCCAAGACCACGGGACAGGATATGGCTACACCTTC; CDR3: CASSQDHGTGYGYTF
V: TRBV2; size: many; J: TRBJ2-4; D: TRBD2; DNA: TGTGCCAGCAGTGGAACTAGCGGGAGAAGGAACATTCAGTACTTC; CDR3: CASSGTSGRRNIQYF
V: TRBV12-3/TRBV12-4; size: many; J: TRBJ2-1; D: TRBD2; DNA: TGTGCCAGCAGTTTAAAGCCCCAGACTAGCGGGACTGCCAATGAGCAGTTCTTC; CDR3: CASSLKPQTSGTANEQFF
V: TRBV20-1; size: NA; J: TRBJ2-1; D: TRBD2; DNA: TGCAGTGCTAGTCGCGGGAGCGGTAATGAGCAGTTCTTC; CDR3: CSASRGSGNEQFF
V: TRBV7-2; size: few; J: TRBJ1-1; D: NA; DNA: TGTGCCAGCAGCTTACAGGGTTTGGGGTACACTGAAGCTTTCTTT; CDR3: CASSLQGLGYTEAFF
V: TRBV6-2/TRBV6-3; size: NA; J: TRBJ2-6; D: NA; DNA: TGTGCCAGCAGGGGGTTAGACTCCTCTGGGGCCAACGTCCTGACTTTC; CDR3: CASRGLDSSGANVLTF
V: TRBV4-1; size: NA; J: TRBJ2-1; D: TRBD2; DNA: TGCGCCAGCAGCCAAGCCCTAGCGGGACTGAGCTCCTACAATGAGCAGTTCTTC; CDR3: CASSQALAGLSSYNEQFF
V: TRBV18; size: few; J: TRBJ2-3; D: NA; DNA: TGTGCCAGCTCACCACCAACAGGGCGCACAGATACGCAGTATTTT; CDR3: CASSPPTGRTDTQYF
V: TRBV6-2/TRBV6-3; size: many; J: TRBJ1-5; D: NA; DNA: TGTGCCAGCAGTTACTGGGCAGGGTCCACATATAGCAATCAGCCCCAGCATTTT; CDR3: CASSYWAGSTYSNQPQHF
V: TRBV7-3; size: NA; J: TRBJ2-1; D: NA; DNA: TGTGCCAGCAGCCCCGACAGCAGTATCCTCAATGAGCAGTTCTTC; CDR3: CASSPDSSILNEQFF
V: TRBV11-2; size: many; J: TRBJ2-6; D: NA; DNA: TGTGCCACTACGAACGCTGGGGCCAACGTCCTGACTTTC; CDR3: CATTNAGANVLTF
V: TRBV20-1; size: many; J: TRBJ1-2; D: NA; DNA: TGCAGTGCTAGAGATCTATCTCTGGGCTACACCTTC; CDR3: CSARDLSLGYTF
V: TRBV18; size: many; J: TRBJ1-5; D: NA; DNA: TGTGCCAGCTCACTCGAGGGGCTCAATCAGCCCCAGCATTTT; CDR3: CASSLEGLNQPQHF
V: TRBV20-1; size: many; J: TRBJ2-1; D: NA; DNA: TGCAGTGCTAACAGGGCTCTTAGCTCCTACAATGAGCAGTTCTTC; CDR3: CSANRALSSYNEQFF
V: TRBV28; size: many; J: TRBJ1-5; D: NA; DNA: TGTGCCAGCAGTGAATCCAATCAGCCCCAGCATTTT; CDR3: CASSESNQPQHF
V: TRBV18; size: NA; J: TRBJ2-7; D: TRBD1; DNA: TGTGCCAGCTCACCGTCCGTGGGACAGACCTACGAGCAGTACTTC; CDR3: CASSPSVGQTYEQYF
V: TRBV2; size: many; J: TRBJ2-5; D: NA; DNA: TGTGCCAGCAGTGACATGAGTGGGGGAGAGACCCAGTACTTC; CDR3: CASSDMSGGETQYF
V: TRBV7-9; size: NA; J: TRBJ1-4; D: NA; DNA: TGTGCCAGCAGCTTAGTGGGGGAAAAACTGTTTTTT; CDR3: CASSLVGEKLFF
V: TRBV7-2; size: few; J: TRBJ1-3; D: NA; DNA: TGTGCCAGCAGCTTTCGCTCGATGCCCGCGGGAAACACCATATATTTT; CDR3: CASSFRSMPAGNTIYF
V: TRBV6-1; size: many; J: TRBJ2-1; D: TRBD2; DNA: TGTGCCAGCACAGGACTAGCGGGAGGCTACAATGAGCAGTTCTTC; CDR3: CASTGLAGGYNEQFF
V: TRBV7-3; size: NA; J: TRBJ1-1; D: NA; DNA: TGTGCCAGCAGCCCCAGTGCGGGGGCCAACACTGAAGCTTTCTTT; CDR3: CASSPSAGANTEAFF
V: TRBV24-1; size: many; J: TRBJ1-1; D: NA; DNA: TGTGCCACCAGTGACGCTGACATTACAGAAGCTTTCTTT; CDR3: CATSDADITEAFF
V: TRBV7-9; size: NA; J: TRBJ1-1; D: TRBD1; DNA: TGTGCCAGCAGCTTAGGCAGAGGGGGCTATGCTGAAGCTTTCTTT; CDR3: CASSLGRGGYAEAFF
V: TRBV7-3; size: many; J: TRBJ2-1; D: NA; DNA: TGTGCCAGCAGCTTAAGTTCTGCGGTCCCCCAAAATGAGCAGTTCTTC; CDR3: CASSLSSAVPQNEQFF
V: TRBV27; size: many; J: TRBJ2-1; D: TRBD2; DNA: TGTGCCAGCAGTTTAGTGCTAGCGGGAGGCAGCGGTGAGCAGTTCTTC; CDR3: CASSLVLAGGSGEQFF
V: TRBV7-3; size: NA; J: TRBJ2-5; D: TRBD2; DNA: TGTGCCAGCAGCCTAACCGGGAGGGCCTGGGAGACCCAGTACTTC; CDR3: CASSLTGRAWETQYF
V: TRBV3-1; size: NA; J: TRBJ1-2; D: NA; DNA: TGTGCCAGCAGCCAAGGACCGCGTAACTATGGCTACACCTTC; CDR3: CASSQGPRNYGYTF